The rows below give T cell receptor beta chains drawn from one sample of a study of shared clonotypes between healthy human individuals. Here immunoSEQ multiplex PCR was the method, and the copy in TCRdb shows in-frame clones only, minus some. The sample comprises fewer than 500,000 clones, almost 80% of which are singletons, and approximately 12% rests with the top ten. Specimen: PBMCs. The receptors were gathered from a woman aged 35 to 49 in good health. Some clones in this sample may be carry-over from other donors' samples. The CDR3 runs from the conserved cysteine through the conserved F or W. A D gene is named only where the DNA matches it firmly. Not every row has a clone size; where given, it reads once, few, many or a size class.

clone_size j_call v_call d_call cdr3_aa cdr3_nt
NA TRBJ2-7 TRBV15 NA CATSRGGGLTYEQYF TGTGCCACCAGCCGCGGGGGCGGATTAACCTACGAGCAGTACTTC
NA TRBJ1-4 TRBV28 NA CASSLRRVEEELFF TGTGCCAGCAGCCTCCGCAGGGTGGAGGAAGAACTGTTTTTT
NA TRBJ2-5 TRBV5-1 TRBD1 CASSPDRAETQYF TGCGCCAGCAGCCCCGACAGGGCTGAGACCCAGTACTTC
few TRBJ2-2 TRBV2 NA CASTRGRVDTGELFF TGTGCCAGCACCCGAGGGCGAGTAGACACCGGGGAGCTGTTTTTT
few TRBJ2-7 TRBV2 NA CASSDSIPYEQYF TGTGCCAGCAGTGATAGCATTCCCTACGAGCAGTACTTC
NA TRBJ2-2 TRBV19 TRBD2 CASSMYLADTGELFF TGTGCCAGTAGTATGTACCTAGCGGACACCGGGGAGCTGTTTTTT
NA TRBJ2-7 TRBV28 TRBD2 CASSSLAGSSYEQYF TGTGCCAGCAGTTCTTTAGCGGGGTCCTCCTACGAGCAGTACTTC
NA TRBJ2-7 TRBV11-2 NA CASEYAYEQYF TGTGCCAGCGAATATGCCTACGAGCAGTACTTC
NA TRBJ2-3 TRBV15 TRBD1 CATSKGQGGTDTQYF TGTGCCACCAGCAAAGGACAGGGTGGAACAGATACGCAGTATTTT
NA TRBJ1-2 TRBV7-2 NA CATWGRGVRYGYTF TGTGCCACCTGGGGCAGGGGAGTCCGCTATGGCTACACCTTC
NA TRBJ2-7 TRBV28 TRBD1 CASDGQGAYEQYF TGTGCCAGCGACGGACAGGGAGCCTACGAGCAGTACTTC
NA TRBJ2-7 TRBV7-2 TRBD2 CASSPDRTSYEQYF TGTGCCAGCAGCCCCGATAGGACTAGCTACGAGCAGTACTTC
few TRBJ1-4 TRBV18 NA CASSPVQGPNEKLFF TGTGCCAGCTCACCGGTACAGGGTCCTAATGAAAAACTGTTTTTT
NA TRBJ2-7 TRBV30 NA CAWSGRTAGYKSDEQYF TGTGCCTGGAGTGGCCGGACGGCGGGCTATAAATCGGATGAGCAGTACTTC
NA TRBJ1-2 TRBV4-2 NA CASSQAQGGGYTF TGTGCCAGCAGCCAAGCCCAGGGAGGGGGCTACACCTTC
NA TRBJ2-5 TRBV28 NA CASSYTVSSGTQYF TGTGCCAGCAGTTATACAGTCTCATCCGGGACCCAGTACTTC
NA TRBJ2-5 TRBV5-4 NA CASSLEGTQETQYF TGTGCCAGCAGCTTGGAAGGGACGCAAGAGACCCAGTACTTC
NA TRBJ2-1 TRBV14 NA CASSRTLLVGEFF TGTGCCAGCAGCCGGACACTCCTTGTTGGGGAGTTCTTC
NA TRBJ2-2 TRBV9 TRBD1 CASSGGTAGELFF TGTGCCAGCAGCGGGGGGACAGCCGGGGAGCTGTTTTTT
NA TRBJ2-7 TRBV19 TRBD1 CASSRQGRGYEQYF TGTGCCAGTAGTAGACAGGGGCGGGGCTACGAGCAGTACTTC
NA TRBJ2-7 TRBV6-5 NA CASSHDRRSSYEQYF TGTGCCAGCAGTCATGACAGGAGGAGCTCCTACGAGCAGTACTTC
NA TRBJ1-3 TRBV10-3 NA CAISGDYSGNTIYF TGTGCCATCAGTGGGGACTACTCTGGAAACACCATATATTTT
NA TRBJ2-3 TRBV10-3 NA CAISEPRTDTQYF TGTGCCATCAGTGAGCCCCGGACAGATACGCAGTATTTT
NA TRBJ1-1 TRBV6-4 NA CASSDTGPPLQCEAFF TGTGCCAGCAGTGACACAGGACCTCCCCTGCAGTGTGAAGCTTTCTTT
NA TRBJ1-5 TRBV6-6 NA CASSRQGNQPQHF TGTGCCAGCAGTCGACAGGGCAATCAGCCCCAGCATTTT
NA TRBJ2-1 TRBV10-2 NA CASSDSPPRPFF TGCGCCAGCAGTGACAGTCCGCCGAGGCCGTTCTTC
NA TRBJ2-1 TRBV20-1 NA CSASHTEQFF TGCAGTGCTAGTCATACTGAGCAGTTCTTC
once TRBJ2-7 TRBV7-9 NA CASSEYPPRKEGYEQYF TGTGCCAGCAGCGAATACCCGCCCAGAAAGGAAGGCTACGAGCAGTACTTC
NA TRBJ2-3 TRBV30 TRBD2 CAWSAQRAGAPDTQYF TGTGCCTGGAGTGCACAGCGAGCGGGAGCCCCAGATACGCAGTATTTT
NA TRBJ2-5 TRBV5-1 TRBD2 CASSLGLAGQETQYF TGCGCCAGCAGCTTGGGGCTAGCGGGGCAAGAGACCCAGTACTTC
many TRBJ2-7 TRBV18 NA CASSPERYEQYF TGTGCCAGCTCACCGGAACGCTACGAGCAGTACTTC
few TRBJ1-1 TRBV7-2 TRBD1 CASSQRTGVNTEAFF TGTGCCAGCAGCCAGAGGACAGGTGTGAACACTGAAGCTTTCTTT
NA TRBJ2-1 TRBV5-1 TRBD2 CASSGTSGRAAEQFF TGCGCCAGCAGCGGGACTAGCGGGAGGGCCGCTGAGCAGTTCTTC
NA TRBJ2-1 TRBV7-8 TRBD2 CASSLGGGSGRAYEQFF TGTGCCAGCAGCTTAGGAGGCGGTAGCGGGAGGGCCTATGAGCAGTTCTTC
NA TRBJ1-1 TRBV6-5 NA CASRRGTEAFF TGTGCCAGTCGTCGCGGGACTGAAGCTTTCTTT
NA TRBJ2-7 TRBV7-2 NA CASRQTRASSYEQYF TGTGCCAGCAGACAGACTAGGGCGAGCTCCTACGAGCAGTACTTC
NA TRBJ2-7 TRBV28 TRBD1 CASSLWQGANEQYF TGTGCCAGCAGTTTATGGCAGGGGGCCAACGAGCAGTACTTC
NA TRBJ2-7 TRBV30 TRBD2 CAWSIAGGPGEQYF TGTGCCTGGTCAATAGCGGGAGGGCCGGGGGAGCAGTACTTC
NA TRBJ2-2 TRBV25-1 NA CASSDPSAGQVGELFF TGTGCCAGCAGTGACCCCTCGGCAGGTCAGGTTGGGGAGCTGTTTTTT
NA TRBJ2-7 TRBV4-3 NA CASSQEFAFQGYEQYF TGCGCCAGCAGCCAAGAGTTCGCCTTTCAGGGCTACGAGCAGTACTTC